The clone carrying this TCR beta chain was seen once. The sample originates from a study of cytomegalovirus exposure and HLA in healthy donors. V trimming: 6 bases; J trimming: 7 bases; junction bases outside the gene matches: 3. The CDR3 totals 12 residues. Germline loops: CDR1 MDHEN, CDR2 SYDVKM. Researchers ran the PCR with 60 Vbeta and 13 Jbeta primers. Profiling relied on immunoSEQ multiplex PCR, and the TCRdb table lists in-frame clones only, not all of them. The table shows some 93,000 clones, with roughly 60% occurring only once. This receptor was identified in a boy aged 5-17 years in good health and CMV-seropositive. Sequenced sample: PBMCs. The chain is built from TRBV28 and TRBJ1-1, with 9 bases aligning to TRBD1. CDR3 sequence: CASSQTGGEAFF. Written as DNA, the CDR3 is TGTGCCAGCAGCCAGACAGGGGGTGAAGCTTTCTTT.